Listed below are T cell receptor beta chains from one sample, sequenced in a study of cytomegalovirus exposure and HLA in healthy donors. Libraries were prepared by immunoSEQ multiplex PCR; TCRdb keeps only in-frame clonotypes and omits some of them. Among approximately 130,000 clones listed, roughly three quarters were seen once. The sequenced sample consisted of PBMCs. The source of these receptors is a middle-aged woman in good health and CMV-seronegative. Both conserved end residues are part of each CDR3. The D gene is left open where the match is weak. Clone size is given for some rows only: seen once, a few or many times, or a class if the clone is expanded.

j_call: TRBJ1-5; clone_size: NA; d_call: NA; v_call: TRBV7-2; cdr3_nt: TGTGCCAGCAGCTCGTTACAAAATTCCCACCATCAGCCCCAGCATTTT; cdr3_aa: CASSSLQNSHHQPQHF
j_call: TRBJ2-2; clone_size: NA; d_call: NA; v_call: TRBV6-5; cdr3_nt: TGTGCCAGCAGTCGACAGGTCACCGGGGAGCTGTTTTTT; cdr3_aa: CASSRQVTGELFF
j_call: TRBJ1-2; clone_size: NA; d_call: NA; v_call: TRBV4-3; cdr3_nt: TGCGCCAGCAGCCAAGACAGGGGAACTAACTATGGCTACACCTTC; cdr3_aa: CASSQDRGTNYGYTF
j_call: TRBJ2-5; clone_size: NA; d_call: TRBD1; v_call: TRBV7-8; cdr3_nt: TGTGCCAGCAGCTTAGAGGGGGACAGCCGGGGCGTAGAGACCCAGTACTTC; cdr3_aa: CASSLEGDSRGVETQYF
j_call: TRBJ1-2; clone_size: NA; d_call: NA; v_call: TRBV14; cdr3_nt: TGTGCCAGCAGCCAAGATGTACGGGGTCCTGGCTACACCTTC; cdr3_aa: CASSQDVRGPGYTF
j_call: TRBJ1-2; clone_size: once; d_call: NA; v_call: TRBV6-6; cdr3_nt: TGTGCCAGCAGTTACTCGGACAGCTTTTACTATGGCTACACCTTC; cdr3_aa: CASSYSDSFYYGYTF
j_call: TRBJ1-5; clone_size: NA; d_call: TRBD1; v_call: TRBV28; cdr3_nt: TGTGCCAGCAGTTTAGACAGGGTTCAGCCCCAGCATTTT; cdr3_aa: CASSLDRVQPQHF
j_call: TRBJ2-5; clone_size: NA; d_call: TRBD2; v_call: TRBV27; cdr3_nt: TGTGCCAGCAGTACCATACTAGCGGGGGGGCAGATTGAGACCCAGTACTTC; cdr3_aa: CASSTILAGGQIETQYF
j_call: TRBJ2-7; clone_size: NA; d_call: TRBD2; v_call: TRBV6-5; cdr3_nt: TGTGCCAGCAGTTACTCCAGCGGGGAACCTTCCTACGAGCAGTACTTC; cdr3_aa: CASSYSSGEPSYEQYF
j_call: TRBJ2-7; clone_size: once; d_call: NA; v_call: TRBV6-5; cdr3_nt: TGTGCCACCCGTGATGGGGGCCCTCCCTACGAGCAGTACTTC; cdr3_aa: CATRDGGPPYEQYF
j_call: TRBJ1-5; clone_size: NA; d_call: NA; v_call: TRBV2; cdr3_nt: TGTGCCAGCAGCCCTGGCGGGGGCCATCAGCCCCAGCATTTT; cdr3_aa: CASSPGGGHQPQHF
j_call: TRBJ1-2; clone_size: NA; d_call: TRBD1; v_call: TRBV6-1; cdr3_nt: TGTGCCAGCAGGGATGGACAGGGAGACGAATATGGCTACACCTTC; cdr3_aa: CASRDGQGDEYGYTF
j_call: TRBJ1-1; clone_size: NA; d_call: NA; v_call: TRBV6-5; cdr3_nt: TGTGCCAGCAGTTACTCTGCAGGGGTTATGAACACTGAAGCTTTCTTT; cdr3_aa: CASSYSAGVMNTEAFF
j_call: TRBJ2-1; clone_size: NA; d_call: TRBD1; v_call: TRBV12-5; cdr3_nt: TGTGCTAGTGCCCAGGACAGGGGGAATGAGCAGTTCTTC; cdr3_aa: CASAQDRGNEQFF
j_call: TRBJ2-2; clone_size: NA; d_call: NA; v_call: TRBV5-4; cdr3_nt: TGTGCCAGCAGTAGCGGACGCCCGAGGGACGGGGAGCTGTTTTTT; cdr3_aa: CASSSGRPRDGELFF
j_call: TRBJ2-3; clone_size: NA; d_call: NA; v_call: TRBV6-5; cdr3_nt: TGTGCCAGCAGTTACATGGGCGTTTCCTTCACAGATACGCAGTATTTT; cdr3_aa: CASSYMGVSFTDTQYF
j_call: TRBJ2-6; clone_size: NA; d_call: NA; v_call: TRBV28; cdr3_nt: TGTGCCAGCAGTTGGGTCGGGGGTTCTGCCTCTGGGGCCAACGTCCTGACTTTC; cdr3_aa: CASSWVGGSASGANVLTF
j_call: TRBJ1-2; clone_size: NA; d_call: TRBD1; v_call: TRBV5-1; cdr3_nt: TGCGCCAGCAGCTTGGCCACGGGACAGGGCTACACCTTC; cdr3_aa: CASSLATGQGYTF
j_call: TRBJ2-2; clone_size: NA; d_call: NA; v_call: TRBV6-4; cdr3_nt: TGTGCCAGCAGTCGGGACACCGGGGAGCTGTTTTTT; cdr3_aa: CASSRDTGELFF
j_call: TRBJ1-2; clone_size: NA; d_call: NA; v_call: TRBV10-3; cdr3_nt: TGTGCCATCAGTGAAGTTTATGCCGGCTATGGCTACACCTTC; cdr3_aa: CAISEVYAGYGYTF
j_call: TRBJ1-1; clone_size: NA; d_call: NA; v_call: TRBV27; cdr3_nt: TGTGCCAGCAGTCCAGGGCGGGGGGGCACTGAAGCTTTCTTT; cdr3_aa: CASSPGRGGTEAFF
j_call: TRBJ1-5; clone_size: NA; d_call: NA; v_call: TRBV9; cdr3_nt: TGTGCCAGCAGCGAGTCCCAGGGCAATCAGCCCCAGCATTTT; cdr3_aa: CASSESQGNQPQHF
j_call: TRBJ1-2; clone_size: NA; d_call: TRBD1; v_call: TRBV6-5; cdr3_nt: TGTGCCAGCAGCCCGGACAGGGTAATGAGTCATGGCTACACCTTC; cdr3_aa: CASSPDRVMSHGYTF
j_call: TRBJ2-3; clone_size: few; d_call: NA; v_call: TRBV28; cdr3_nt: TGTGCCAGCAGTTTGGCGGGGACTAGCACAGATACGCAGTATTTT; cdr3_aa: CASSLAGTSTDTQYF
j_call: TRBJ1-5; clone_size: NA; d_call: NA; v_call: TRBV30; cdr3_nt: TGTGCCTGGAGTCCCGACAATGGCAATCAGCCCCAGCATTTT; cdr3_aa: CAWSPDNGNQPQHF
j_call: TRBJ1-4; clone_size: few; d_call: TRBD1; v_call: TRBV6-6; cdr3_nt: TGTGCCAGCATCCCCGGACAGGAACCATATGAAAAACTGTTTTTT; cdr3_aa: CASIPGQEPYEKLFF
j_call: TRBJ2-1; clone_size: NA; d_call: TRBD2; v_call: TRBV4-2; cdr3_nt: TGTGCCAGCAGCCAAGCCCTAGCGGGGGGACTGAGCTCCTACAATGAGCAGTTCTTC; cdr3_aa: CASSQALAGGLSSYNEQFF
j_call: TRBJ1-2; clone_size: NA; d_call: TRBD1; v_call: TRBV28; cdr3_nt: TGTGCCAGCAGTTTCCTATCGTTATCCAACAGGGGATCCACTAACTATGGCTACACCTTC; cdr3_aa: CASSFLSLSNRGSTNYGYTF
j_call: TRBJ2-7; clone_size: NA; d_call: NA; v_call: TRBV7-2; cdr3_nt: TGTGCCAGCAGCCCCTTAGGGCAGGGCTTGACCGAGCAGTACTTC; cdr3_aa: CASSPLGQGLTEQYF
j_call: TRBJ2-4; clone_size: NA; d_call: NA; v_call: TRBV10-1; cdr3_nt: TGCGCCAGTTTCCGGGGTACAAAAAACATTCAGTACTTC; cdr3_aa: CASFRGTKNIQYF
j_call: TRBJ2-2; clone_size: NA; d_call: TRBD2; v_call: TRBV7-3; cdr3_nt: TGTGCCAGCAGCTTTGGGACTAGCGGGGGGGGTCGGGGCACCGGGGAGCTGTTTTTT; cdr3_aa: CASSFGTSGGGRGTGELFF
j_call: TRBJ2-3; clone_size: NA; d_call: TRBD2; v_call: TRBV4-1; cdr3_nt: TGCGCCAGCAGCCCCGGAGCGGGGGGGCCGGGCACAGATACGCAGTATTTT; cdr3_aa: CASSPGAGGPGTDTQYF
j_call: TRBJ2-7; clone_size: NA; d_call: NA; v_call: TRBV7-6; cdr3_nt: TGTGCCAGCAGCCTAGCCCAGGGCCCCTACGAGCAGTACTTC; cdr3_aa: CASSLAQGPYEQYF
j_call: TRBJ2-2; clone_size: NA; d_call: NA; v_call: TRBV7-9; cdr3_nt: TGTGCCAGCAGCGACGACTACTTCGGCAACACCGGGGAGCTGTTTTTT; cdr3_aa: CASSDDYFGNTGELFF
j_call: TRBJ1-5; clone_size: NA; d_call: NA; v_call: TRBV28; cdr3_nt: TGTGCCAGCAGCTTCGAGTCGGGTAAGCCCCAGCATTTT; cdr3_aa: CASSFESGKPQHF
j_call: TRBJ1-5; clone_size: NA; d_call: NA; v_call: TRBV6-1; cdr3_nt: TGTGCCACCACACAGGGAAGCAATCAGCCCCAGCATTTT; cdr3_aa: CATTQGSNQPQHF
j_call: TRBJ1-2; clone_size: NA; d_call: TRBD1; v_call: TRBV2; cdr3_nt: TGTGCCAGCAGTGAATCGGGGACAGCGATCTATGGCTACACCTTC; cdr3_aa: CASSESGTAIYGYTF
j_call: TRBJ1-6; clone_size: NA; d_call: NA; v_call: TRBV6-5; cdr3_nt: TGTGCCAGCAGTTTATCCAGGGGAGTTTTAAATTCACCCCTCCACTTT; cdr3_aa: CASSLSRGVLNSPLHF
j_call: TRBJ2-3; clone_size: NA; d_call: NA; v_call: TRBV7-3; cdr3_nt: TGTGCCAGCAGCTTAACCGGAGAACGAGGGGATACGCAGTATTTT; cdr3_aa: CASSLTGERGDTQYF
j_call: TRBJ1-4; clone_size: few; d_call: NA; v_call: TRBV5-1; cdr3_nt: TGCGCCAGCAGCTTGGGACGGGCAACTAATGAAAAACTGTTTTTT; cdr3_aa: CASSLGRATNEKLFF
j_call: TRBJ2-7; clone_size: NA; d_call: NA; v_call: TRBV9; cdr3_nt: TGTGCCAGCAGCGCGGCTGGGGGGGCATGGCTTGGCGAGCAGTACTTC; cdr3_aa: CASSAAGGAWLGEQYF